This T cell receptor (beta chain) was sequenced during a study of beta chain features in type 1 diabetes. Regarding the study as a whole: Diminished insertions and augmented deletions at VDJ junctions characterized type 1 diabetes patients.

All of the isolated RNA was reverse transcribed, so expressed TCRB transcripts were sequenced. It was found that naive, central memory and regulatory T cell samples averaged roughly 3.5 million reads. Assay used: immunoSEQ multiplex PCR; TCRdb lists only in-frame clones, some missing. This table holds 860,000 or so clones, 15% to 20% found once. The CDR3 totals 13 residues. CDR1 is SGHVS, CDR2 FNYEAQ, per germline. Trimming shortened V by 4 bases and J by 4 bases, and 8 bases separated the two germline ends. On this clone: Its antigen is unknown.

The clonotype originates from a woman aged 18-29 years in good health. The V call is TRBV7-6, the J call TRBJ2-1; D remains ambiguous. The specimen sequenced was naive CD4+ T cells from blood. In DNA, the CDR3 is TGTGCCAGCAGCTCCAACTTGTACAATGAGCAGTTCTTC. This gives the protein CASSSNLYNEQFF.